This is a list of T cell receptor beta chains from one sample in a study of blood T cell repertoires in COVID-19. The assay was immunoSEQ multiplex PCR, and TCRdb's table has in-frame clones only and misses some. Of 150,000 to 200,000 clones in the sample, 85% to 90% were seen once. Sequenced input: peripheral blood. Source of these receptors: a man younger than 35 with acute or convalescent COVID-19. The CDR3 runs from the conserved cysteine through the conserved F or W. The order of the fields is V gene, clone size, D gene, J gene, CDR3 DNA, CDR3 protein. D genes are given only for firm matches. Clone size is not always given. Where it is, it says once, few, many or a class for expanded clones.

V gene: TRBV30; clone size: NA; D gene: TRBD2; J gene: TRBJ2-2; CDR3 DNA: TGTGCCTGGAGGGCACTAGCGGGGGCCACTGATACCGGGGAGCTGTTTTTT; CDR3 protein: CAWRALAGATDTGELFF
V gene: TRBV18; clone size: NA; D gene: TRBD1; J gene: TRBJ2-3; CDR3 DNA: TGTGCCAGCTCACCACTATCACAGGGGGGCACAGATACGCAGTATTTT; CDR3 protein: CASSPLSQGGTDTQYF
V gene: TRBV19; clone size: few; D gene: NA; J gene: TRBJ1-3; CDR3 DNA: TGTGCCAGTAGTTCAACAGGGTCATTAGGAAACACCATATATTTT; CDR3 protein: CASSSTGSLGNTIYF
V gene: TRBV14; clone size: NA; D gene: TRBD1; J gene: TRBJ2-1; CDR3 DNA: TGTGCCAGCAGCCCCGTGGACAGGGATGAGCAGTTCTTC; CDR3 protein: CASSPVDRDEQFF
V gene: TRBV6-1; clone size: NA; D gene: NA; J gene: TRBJ2-5; CDR3 DNA: TGTGCCAGCAGTGAAACCGAGGGAGAAGGGGAGACCCAGTACTTC; CDR3 protein: CASSETEGEGETQYF
V gene: TRBV28; clone size: NA; D gene: NA; J gene: TRBJ1-1; CDR3 DNA: TGTGCCAGCAGACTTAGAGAGAACACTGAAGCTTTCTTT; CDR3 protein: CASRLRENTEAFF
V gene: TRBV19; clone size: once; D gene: NA; J gene: TRBJ1-6; CDR3 DNA: TGTGCCAGTAGGCAGGGGAATTCACCCCTCCACTTT; CDR3 protein: CASRQGNSPLHF
V gene: TRBV5-1; clone size: NA; D gene: TRBD1; J gene: TRBJ2-3; CDR3 DNA: TGCGCCAGCAGCAAGGACAGGGGCACAGATACGCAGTATTTT; CDR3 protein: CASSKDRGTDTQYF
V gene: TRBV5-1; clone size: NA; D gene: NA; J gene: TRBJ1-5; CDR3 DNA: TGCGCCAGCAGCTTTAATGGGGGGGATAATCAGCCCCAGCATTTT; CDR3 protein: CASSFNGGDNQPQHF
V gene: TRBV12-3/TRBV12-4; clone size: once; D gene: NA; J gene: TRBJ1-1; CDR3 DNA: TGTGCCAGCAGTTACAGGAGGAACACTGAAGCTTTCTTT; CDR3 protein: CASSYRRNTEAFF
V gene: TRBV28; clone size: NA; D gene: NA; J gene: TRBJ1-5; CDR3 DNA: TGTGCCAGCAGTGCCAGGACAAGCCGATTCTATAGCAATCAGCCCCAGCATTTT; CDR3 protein: CASSARTSRFYSNQPQHF
V gene: TRBV6-5; clone size: once; D gene: NA; J gene: TRBJ1-2; CDR3 DNA: TGTGCCAGCAGCACGGGAAACTATGGCTACACCTTC; CDR3 protein: CASSTGNYGYTF
V gene: TRBV7-9; clone size: NA; D gene: TRBD1; J gene: TRBJ2-3; CDR3 DNA: TGTGCCAGCAGCTTAGCCACAGGGGGCATAGATACGCAGTATTATTTT; CDR3 protein: CASSLATGGIDTQYYF
V gene: TRBV5-1; clone size: once; D gene: TRBD1; J gene: TRBJ1-4; CDR3 DNA: TGCGCCAGCAGCTTACCAATACGCGGGACAGCAGCAAAGGCAACTAATGAAAAACTGTTTTTT; CDR3 protein: CASSLPIRGTAAKATNEKLFF
V gene: TRBV5-1; clone size: NA; D gene: TRBD1; J gene: TRBJ1-1; CDR3 DNA: TGCGCCAGCAGGAACCCAGGGACAGGGGACACTGAAGCTTTCTTT; CDR3 protein: CASRNPGTGDTEAFF
V gene: TRBV2; clone size: NA; D gene: TRBD1; J gene: TRBJ1-2; CDR3 DNA: TGTGCCAGCTGGACAGGCTATGGCTACACCTTC; CDR3 protein: CASWTGYGYTF
V gene: TRBV28; clone size: few; D gene: TRBD1; J gene: TRBJ2-1; CDR3 DNA: TGTGCCAGCAGTGAATTGGAGGGACAGGGTTACAATGAGCAGTTCTTC; CDR3 protein: CASSELEGQGYNEQFF
V gene: TRBV10-3; clone size: NA; D gene: TRBD2; J gene: TRBJ2-3; CDR3 DNA: TGTGCCATCAGTGATAACGGGGGGGCAAGGGATACGCAGTATTTT; CDR3 protein: CAISDNGGARDTQYF
V gene: TRBV21-1; clone size: NA; D gene: NA; J gene: TRBJ2-7; CDR3 DNA: TGTGCCAGCAGCACAGACAGGGGGACCTACGAGCAGTACTTC; CDR3 protein: CASSTDRGTYEQYF
V gene: TRBV6-6; clone size: NA; D gene: NA; J gene: TRBJ2-7; CDR3 DNA: TGTGCCAGCAGTGTCGAGGGCCCCTACGAGCAGTACTTC; CDR3 protein: CASSVEGPYEQYF
V gene: TRBV9; clone size: NA; D gene: TRBD1; J gene: TRBJ2-2; CDR3 DNA: TGTGCCAGCAGCGTACAGGGGGTGAACACCGGGGAGCTGTTTTTT; CDR3 protein: CASSVQGVNTGELFF
V gene: TRBV7-6; clone size: NA; D gene: TRBD1; J gene: TRBJ1-2; CDR3 DNA: TGTGCCAGCAGGTCAACAGGGGGCTATGGCTACACCTTC; CDR3 protein: CASRSTGGYGYTF
V gene: TRBV6-4; clone size: NA; D gene: NA; J gene: TRBJ2-2; CDR3 DNA: TGTGCCAGCAGCCCGGGGACCGGGGAGCTGTTTTTT; CDR3 protein: CASSPGTGELFF
V gene: TRBV2; clone size: NA; D gene: TRBD1; J gene: TRBJ1-2; CDR3 DNA: TGTGCCAGCGGCGGCCGACAGGGTACCTATGGCTACACCTTC; CDR3 protein: CASGGRQGTYGYTF
V gene: TRBV4-2; clone size: NA; D gene: NA; J gene: TRBJ1-2; CDR3 DNA: TGTGCCAGCAGCCAAGAATCGTATGGCTACACCTTC; CDR3 protein: CASSQESYGYTF
V gene: TRBV5-4; clone size: NA; D gene: TRBD1; J gene: TRBJ1-1; CDR3 DNA: TGTGCCAGCAGCAGGGGGACAGGGGGGAAAACTGAAGCTTTCTTT; CDR3 protein: CASSRGTGGKTEAFF
V gene: TRBV27; clone size: NA; D gene: NA; J gene: TRBJ2-1; CDR3 DNA: TGTGCCAGCGTTGGGTGGGGGTCCGACAGGCCGAATCACAATGAGCAGTTCTTC; CDR3 protein: CASVGWGSDRPNHNEQFF
V gene: TRBV7-2; clone size: NA; D gene: NA; J gene: TRBJ2-2; CDR3 DNA: TGTGCCAGCAGCTCCAGACAGGTCACCGGGGAGCTGTTTTTT; CDR3 protein: CASSSRQVTGELFF